Listed here are 9 T cell receptor beta chains from one sample, sequenced in a study of blood T cell repertoires in COVID-19. Clones were read by immunoSEQ multiplex PCR, and TCRdb kept only the in-frame ones, dropping some. The table has about 230,000 clones, just under 90% seen once; the top ten hold 3.5% to 4%. The sample comprised PBMCs or T cells enriched from blood (not recorded which). Receptors originate from a woman aged 25 to 39 with acute COVID-19.

This clone was counted only a few times. This chain connects TRBV3-1 (or the pseudogene TRBV3-2) to TRBJ2-5; TRBD1 agrees at 7 bases. This CDR3 spans 15 amino acids. V was pared by 3 bases and J by 5 bases, with 9 bases of the junction left unmatched. The germline V gene has CDR1 LGHDT and CDR2 YNNKEL (reference sequence). The CDR3 nucleotides are TGTGCCAGCAGCCAGACCCGACAGGGTGCCGAGACCCAGTACTTC. It encodes CASSQTRQGAETQYF.

The chain uses TRBV12-3 or TRBV12-4 and TRBJ2-5; D not certain. V was cut by 5 bases and J by 2 bases, with 9 bases left in between. The CDR3 has 13 residues. The CDR3 reads CASSPSQQETQYF. CDR3 coding DNA: TGTGCCAGCAGTCCGTCGCAGCAAGAGACCCAGTACTTC.

The V gene is TRBV5-1, the J gene TRBJ2-3, with D possibly TRBD2 on 5 matching bases. The germline gives CDR1 SGHRS, CDR2 YFSETQ. Between the trimmed V and J ends, which lost 0 bases and 3 bases, there was a span of 8 bases. The CDR3 totals 14 residues. DNA for the CDR3: TGCGCCAGCAGCTTGGTGGGGAGTACAGATACGCAGTATTTT. The encoded protein is CASSLVGSTDTQYF.

V gene TRBV6-2 or TRBV6-3 combines with J gene TRBJ2-1; no clear D gene. This CDR3 is 14 amino acids long. Trimming left V 3 bases short and J 5 bases short, with 11 bases between. Per germline, CDR1 MNHEY and CDR2 SVGEGT. This chain's CDR3 is CASSYWAGNNEQFF. CDR3 DNA: TGTGCCAGCAGTTATTGGGCCGGCAACAATGAGCAGTTCTTC.

The genes are TRBV28 and TRBJ2-1, with 10 bases aligning to TRBD1. Trimming took 3 bases from V and 4 from J; bases not matched to a gene: 3. The CDR3 loop spans 15 amino acids. Germline V CDR1 and CDR2: MDHEN, SYDVKM. CDR3 in amino acids: CASSFGTGVYNEQFF. Written as DNA, the CDR3 is TGTGCCAGCAGTTTCGGGACAGGGGTATACAATGAGCAGTTCTTC.

The V and J genes are TRBV9 and TRBJ1-2; 10 bases fit TRBD1. The germline CDR1 and CDR2 sequences are SGDLS and YYNGEE. J gave up 8 bases and V 4 bases, and 11 bases lay outside the gene matches. This CDR3 contains 15 residues. CDR3: CASSSRYGTGEGYTF. CDR3 nucleotide sequence: TGTGCCAGCAGCTCGCGCTACGGGACAGGGGAAGGCTACACCTTC.

The V call is TRBV19, the J call TRBJ1-1; 10 bases fit TRBD1. Germline trimming cut 10 bases from V and 4 bases from J; bases unmatched to any gene: 15. CDR3 length: 16 residues. Germline V gene data show CDR1 as LNHDA and CDR2 as SQIVND (reference sequence). The CDR3 DNA is TGTGCCACGGGACAGGGGAATTTAAGGGTCCGCACTGAAGCTTTCTTT. Translated: CATGQGNLRVRTEAFF. Looking up the rest from reference TRBV19 and TRBJ1-1 gives the full variable domain: DGGITQSPKYLFRKEGQNVTLSCEQNLNHDAMYWYRQDPGQGLRLIYYSQIVNDFQKGDIAEGYSVSREKKESFPLTVTSAQKNPTAFYLCATGQGNLRVRTEAFFGQGTRLTVV.

The CDR3 DNA is TGTGCCAGCAGCTTAAGGGGACAGGGGGCTAATTCACCCCTCCACTTT. Its translation: CASSLRGQGANSPLHF. This chain joins TRBV5-5 and TRBJ1-6, with 12 bases aligning to TRBD1. The CDR3 consists of 16 residues. J was trimmed by 6 bases and V by 2 bases; bases with no gene match: 3. CDR1 is SGHKS and CDR2 is YYEKEE in the germline V gene (reference sequence).

The gene calls are TRBV7-9 and TRBJ1-5, with 11 nucleotides matching TRBD1. With V trimmed by 5 bases and J by 5 bases, 5 bases remained unmatched. This CDR3 comprises 15 residues. The germline V gene encodes CDR1 SEHNR and CDR2 FQNEAQ (reference sequence). CDR3 residues: CASSGGQGGYQPQHF. The CDR3, as DNA: TGTGCCAGCAGCGGGGGACAGGGGGGCTATCAGCCCCAGCATTTT.